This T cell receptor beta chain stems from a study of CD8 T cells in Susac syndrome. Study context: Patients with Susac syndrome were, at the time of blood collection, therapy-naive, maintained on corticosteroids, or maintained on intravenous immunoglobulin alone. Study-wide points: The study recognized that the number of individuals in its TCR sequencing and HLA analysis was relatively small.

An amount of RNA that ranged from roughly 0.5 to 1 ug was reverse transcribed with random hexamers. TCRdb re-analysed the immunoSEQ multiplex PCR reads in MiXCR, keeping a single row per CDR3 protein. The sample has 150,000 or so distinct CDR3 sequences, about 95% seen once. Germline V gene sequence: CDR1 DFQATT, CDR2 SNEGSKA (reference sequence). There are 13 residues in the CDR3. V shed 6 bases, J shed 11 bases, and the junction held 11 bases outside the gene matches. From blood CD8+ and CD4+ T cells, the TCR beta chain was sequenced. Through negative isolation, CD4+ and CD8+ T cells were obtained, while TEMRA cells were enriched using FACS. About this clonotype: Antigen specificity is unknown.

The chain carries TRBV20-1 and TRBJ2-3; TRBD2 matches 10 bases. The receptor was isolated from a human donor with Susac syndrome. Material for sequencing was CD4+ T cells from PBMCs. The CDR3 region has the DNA TGCAGTGCCGTTGGGACTAGCGTCGGTATGCAGTATTTT. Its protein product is CSAVGTSVGMQYF.